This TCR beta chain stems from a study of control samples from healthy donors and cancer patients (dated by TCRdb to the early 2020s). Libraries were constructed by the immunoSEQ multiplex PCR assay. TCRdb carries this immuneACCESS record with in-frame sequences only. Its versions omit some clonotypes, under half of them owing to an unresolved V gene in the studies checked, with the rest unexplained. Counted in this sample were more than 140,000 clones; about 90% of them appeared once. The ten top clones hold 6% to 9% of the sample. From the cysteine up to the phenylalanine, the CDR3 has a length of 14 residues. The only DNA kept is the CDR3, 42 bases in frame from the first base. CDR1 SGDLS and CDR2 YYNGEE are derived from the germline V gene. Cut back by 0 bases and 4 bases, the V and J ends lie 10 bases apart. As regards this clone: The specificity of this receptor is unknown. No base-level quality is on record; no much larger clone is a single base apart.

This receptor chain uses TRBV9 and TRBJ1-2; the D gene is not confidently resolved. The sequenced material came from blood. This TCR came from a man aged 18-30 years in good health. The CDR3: CASSVELGSYGYTF. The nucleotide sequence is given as TGTGCCAGCAGCGTAGAGCTAGGGTCCTATGGCTACACCTTC.